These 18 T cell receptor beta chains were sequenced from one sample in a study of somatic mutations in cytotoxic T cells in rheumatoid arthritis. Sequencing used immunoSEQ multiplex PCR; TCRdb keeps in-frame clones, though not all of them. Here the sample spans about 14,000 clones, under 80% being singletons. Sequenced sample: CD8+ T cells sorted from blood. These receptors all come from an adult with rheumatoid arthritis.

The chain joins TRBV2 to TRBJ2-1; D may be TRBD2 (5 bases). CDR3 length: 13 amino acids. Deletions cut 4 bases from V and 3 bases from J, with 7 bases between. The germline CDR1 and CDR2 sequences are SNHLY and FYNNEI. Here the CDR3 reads CASSADYYNEQFF. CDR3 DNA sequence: TGTGCCAGCAGTGCTGACTACTACAATGAGCAGTTCTTC.

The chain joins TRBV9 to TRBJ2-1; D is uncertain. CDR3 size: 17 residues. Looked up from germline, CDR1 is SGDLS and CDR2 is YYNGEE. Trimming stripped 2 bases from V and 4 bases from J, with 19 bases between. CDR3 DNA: TGTGCCAGCAGCGTTGCCTCAGGAAGGATTCGGTACAATGAGCAGTTCTTC. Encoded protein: CASSVASGRIRYNEQFF.

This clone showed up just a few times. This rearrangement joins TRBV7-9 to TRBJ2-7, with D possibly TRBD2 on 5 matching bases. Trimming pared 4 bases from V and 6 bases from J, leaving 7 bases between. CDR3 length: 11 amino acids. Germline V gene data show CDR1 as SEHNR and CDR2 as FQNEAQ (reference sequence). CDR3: CASSSAGEQYF. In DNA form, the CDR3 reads TGTGCCAGCAGCTCCGCGGGCGAGCAGTACTTC. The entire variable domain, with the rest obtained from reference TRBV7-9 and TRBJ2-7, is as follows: DTGVSQNPRHKITKRGQNVTFRCDPISEHNRLYWYRQTLGQGPEFLTYFQNEAQLEKSRLLSDRFSAERPKGSFSTLEIQRTEQGDSAMYLCASSSAGEQYFGPGTRLTVT.

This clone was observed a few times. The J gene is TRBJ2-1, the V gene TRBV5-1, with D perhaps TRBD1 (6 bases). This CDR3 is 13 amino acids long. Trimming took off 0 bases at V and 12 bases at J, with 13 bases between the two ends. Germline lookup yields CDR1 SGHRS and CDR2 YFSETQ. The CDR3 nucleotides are TGCGCCAGCAGCTTGGATCCCGTAGGGGGGCAGTTCTTC. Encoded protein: CASSLDPVGGQFF.

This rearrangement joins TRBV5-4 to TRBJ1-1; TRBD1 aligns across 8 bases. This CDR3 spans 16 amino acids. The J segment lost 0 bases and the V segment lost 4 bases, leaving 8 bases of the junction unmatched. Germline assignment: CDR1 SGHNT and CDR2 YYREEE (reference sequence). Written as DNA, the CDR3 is TGTGCCAGCAGCGGAACCGGGACAGGTTTGAACACTGAAGCTTTCTTT. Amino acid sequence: CASSGTGTGLNTEAFF.

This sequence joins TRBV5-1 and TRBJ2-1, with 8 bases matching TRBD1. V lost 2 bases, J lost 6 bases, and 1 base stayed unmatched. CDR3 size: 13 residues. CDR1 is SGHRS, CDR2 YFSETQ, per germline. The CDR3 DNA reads TGCGCCAGCAGCTTTGGGACAGGCAATGAGCAGTTCTTC. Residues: CASSFGTGNEQFF.

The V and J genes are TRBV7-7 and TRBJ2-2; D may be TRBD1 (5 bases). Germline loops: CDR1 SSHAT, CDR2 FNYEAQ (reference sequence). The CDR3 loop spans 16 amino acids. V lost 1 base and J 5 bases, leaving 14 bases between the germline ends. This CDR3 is CASSLVWGHGTGELFF. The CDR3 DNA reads TGTGCCAGCAGCTTAGTCTGGGGCCATGGGACCGGGGAGCTGTTTTTT.

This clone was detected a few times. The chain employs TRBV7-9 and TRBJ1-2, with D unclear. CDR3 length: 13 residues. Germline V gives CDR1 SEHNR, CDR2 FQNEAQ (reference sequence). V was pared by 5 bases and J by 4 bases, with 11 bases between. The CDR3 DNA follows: TGTGCCAGCAGCCCTGGATTACTCTATGGCTACACCTTC. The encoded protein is CASSPGLLYGYTF.

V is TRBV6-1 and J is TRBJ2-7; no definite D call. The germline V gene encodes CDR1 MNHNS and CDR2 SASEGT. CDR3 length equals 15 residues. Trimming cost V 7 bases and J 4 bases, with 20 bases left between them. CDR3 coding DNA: TGTGCCAGCAATCACCGGCAGGATGATTGGTACGAGCAGTACTTC. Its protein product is CASNHRQDDWYEQYF.

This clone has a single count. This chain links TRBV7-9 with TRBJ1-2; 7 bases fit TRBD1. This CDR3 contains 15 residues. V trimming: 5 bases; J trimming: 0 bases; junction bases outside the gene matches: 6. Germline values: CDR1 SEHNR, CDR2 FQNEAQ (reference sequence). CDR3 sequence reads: CASSKTGETNYGYTF. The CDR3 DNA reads TGTGCCAGCAGCAAAACAGGGGAAACTAACTATGGCTACACCTTC.

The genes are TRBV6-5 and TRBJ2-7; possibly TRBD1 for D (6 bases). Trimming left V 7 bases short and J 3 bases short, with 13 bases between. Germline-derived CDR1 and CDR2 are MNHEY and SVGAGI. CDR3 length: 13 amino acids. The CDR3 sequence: CASNRDTYYEQYF. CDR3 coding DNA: TGTGCCAGCAACCGGGACACCTACTACGAGCAGTACTTC.

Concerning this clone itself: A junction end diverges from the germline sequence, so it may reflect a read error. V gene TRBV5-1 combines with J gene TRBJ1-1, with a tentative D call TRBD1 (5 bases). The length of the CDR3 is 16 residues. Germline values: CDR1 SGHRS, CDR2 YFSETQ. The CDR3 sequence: CASNLAGLLMNTEAFF. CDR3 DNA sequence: TGCGCCAGCAACTTGGCAGGGTTGCTCATGAACACTGAAGCTTTCTTT.

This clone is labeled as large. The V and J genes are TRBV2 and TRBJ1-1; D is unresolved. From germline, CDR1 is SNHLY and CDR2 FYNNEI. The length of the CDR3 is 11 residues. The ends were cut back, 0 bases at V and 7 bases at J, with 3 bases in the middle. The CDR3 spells CASSEADEAFF. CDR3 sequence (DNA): TGTGCCAGCAGTGAAGCGGATGAAGCTTTCTTT.

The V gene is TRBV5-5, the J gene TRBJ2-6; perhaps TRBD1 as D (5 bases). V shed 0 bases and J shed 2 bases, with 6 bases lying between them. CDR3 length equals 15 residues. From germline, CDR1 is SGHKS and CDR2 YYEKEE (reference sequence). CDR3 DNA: TGTGCCAGCAGCTTGGCAGGGACTGGGGCCAACGTCCTGACTTTC. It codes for CASSLAGTGANVLTF.

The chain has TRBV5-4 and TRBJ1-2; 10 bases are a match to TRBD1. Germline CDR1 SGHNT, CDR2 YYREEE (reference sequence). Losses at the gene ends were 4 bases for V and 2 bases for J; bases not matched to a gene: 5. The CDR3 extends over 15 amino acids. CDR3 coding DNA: TGTGCCAGCAGCGGGACAGGGGACCAAAACTATGGCTACACCTTC. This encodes CASSGTGDQNYGYTF.

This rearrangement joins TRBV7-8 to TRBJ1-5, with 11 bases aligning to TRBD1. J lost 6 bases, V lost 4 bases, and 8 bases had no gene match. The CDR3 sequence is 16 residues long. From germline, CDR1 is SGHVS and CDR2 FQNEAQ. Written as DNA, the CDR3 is TGTGCCAGCAGCTCGGACAGGGGGCAGCGAAGTCAGCCCCAGCATTTT. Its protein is CASSSDRGQRSQPQHF. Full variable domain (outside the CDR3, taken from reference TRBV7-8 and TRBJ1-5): GAGVSQSPRYKVAKRGQDVALRCDPISGHVSLFWYQQALGQGPEFLTYFQNEAQLDKSGLPSDRFFAERPEGSVSTLKIQRTQQEDSAVYLCASSSDRGQRSQPQHFGDGTRLSIL.

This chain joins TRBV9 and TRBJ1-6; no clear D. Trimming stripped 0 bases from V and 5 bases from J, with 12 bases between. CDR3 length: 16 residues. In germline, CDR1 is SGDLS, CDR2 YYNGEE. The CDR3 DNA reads TGTGCCAGCAGCGTAGAGGCTGAGGATAATAATTCACCCCTCCACTTT. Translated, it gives CASSVEAEDNNSPLHF.

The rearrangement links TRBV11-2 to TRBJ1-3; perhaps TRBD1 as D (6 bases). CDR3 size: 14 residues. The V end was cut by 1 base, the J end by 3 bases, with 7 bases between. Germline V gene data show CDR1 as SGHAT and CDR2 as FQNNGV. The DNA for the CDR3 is TGTGCCAGCAGCTTAGGGACAGATGGAAACACCATATATTTT. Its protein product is CASSLGTDGNTIYF.